These 11 T cell receptor beta chains originate from one sample sequenced in a study of shared clonotypes between healthy human individuals. TCRdb's copy holds only in-frame clones and misses some; the assay was immunoSEQ multiplex PCR. The sample lists about 1.9 million clones, 90% to 95% occurring once. It was CD45RO-negative cells, positively selected for CCR7, that made up naive CD8 cells, with terminally differentiated effector memory CD45RA+ cells excluded. The specimen was naive CD8+ T cells from PBMCs. Receptor source: a man aged 18 to 30 in good health. Some clones in this sample may be carry-over from other donors' samples.

This chain connects TRBV6-5 to TRBJ2-7; 13 bases line up with TRBD2. The germline gives CDR1 MNHEY, CDR2 SVGAGI. The CDR3 extends over 15 amino acids. The trim removed 6 bases at V and 4 bases at J, leaving 6 bases unmatched. The CDR3: CASSPGLAGAYEQYF. Written as DNA, the CDR3 is TGTGCCAGCAGCCCCGGACTAGCGGGAGCATACGAGCAGTACTTC.

The chain has TRBV4-1 and TRBJ2-6; no clear D. Between the trimmed V and J ends, which lost 1 base and 1 base, there was a span of 8 bases. Germline CDR1 reads MGHRA; CDR2 reads YSYEKL. This CDR3 region has 16 residues. For the CDR3, the DNA is TGCGCCAGCAGCCAAGGTCACAGTTCTGGGGCCAACGTCCTGACTTTC. It encodes CASSQGHSSGANVLTF.

This rearrangement joins TRBV19 to TRBJ1-1; TRBD1 agrees at 8 bases. Trimming cost V 3 bases and J 0 bases; bases outside gene matches: 18. This CDR3 is built from 20 residues. The germline CDR1 and CDR2 sequences are LNHDA and SQIVND (reference sequence). CDR3 residues: CASSMGRNRGAQSMNTEAFF. CDR3 nucleotide sequence: TGTGCCAGTAGTATGGGGCGCAACAGGGGGGCCCAGTCCATGAACACTGAAGCTTTCTTT.

The chain couples TRBV6-6 to TRBJ2-7; 7 positions agree with TRBD1. CDR3 length: 14 amino acids. Germline V gene sequence: CDR1 MNHNY, CDR2 SVGAGI (reference sequence). V lost 6 bases, J lost 3 bases, and 8 bases stayed unmatched. In nucleotides, the CDR3 is TGTGCCAGCAGACTGGGGACAGTACTCTACGAGCAGTACTTC. It specifies CASRLGTVLYEQYF.

The CDR3 region is CASSLLIGSGNEQFF. DNA of the CDR3: TGTGCCAGCAGTTTATTAATAGGGTCGGGCAATGAGCAGTTCTTC. The chain employs TRBV28 and TRBJ2-1, with D uncertain. The length of the CDR3 is 15 residues. Trimming stripped 1 base from V and 6 bases from J, with 13 bases between. Germline V CDR1 and CDR2: MDHEN, SYDVKM.

The V gene is TRBV7-8, the J gene TRBJ1-1; D is uncertain. The CDR3 extends over 16 amino acids. CDR1 SGHVS and CDR2 FQNEAQ come from the germline V gene. Trimming shortened V by 1 base and J by 0 bases, and 12 bases separated the two germline ends. The CDR3 loop is CASSLEEAAMNTEAFF. Here the CDR3 DNA reads TGTGCCAGCAGCTTAGAGGAAGCAGCTATGAACACTGAAGCTTTCTTT.

The chain is built from TRBV5-6 and TRBJ1-3, with D unclear. CDR3 length: 14 residues. Germline V gene sequence: CDR1 SGHDT, CDR2 YYEEEE. V shed 4 bases and J shed 0 bases, with 8 bases lying between them. The CDR3 loop is CASSLAYSGNTIYF. In DNA form, the CDR3 reads TGTGCCAGCAGCCTTGCATACTCTGGAAACACCATATATTTT.

The chain couples TRBV19 to TRBJ2-1; 10 bases align to TRBD2. The germline V gene has CDR1 LNHDA and CDR2 SQIVND (reference sequence). This CDR3 contains 17 residues. V trimming: 6 bases; J trimming: 16 bases; junction bases outside the gene matches: 24. The CDR3 here is CASRGMGSGRPYPISFF. CDR3 nucleotide sequence: TGTGCCAGTAGGGGGATGGGTAGCGGGAGGCCCTACCCAATATCTTTCTTC.

This rearrangement joins TRBV11-2 to TRBJ1-3; D remains unclear. V lost 3 bases, J lost 4 bases, and 7 bases lay in between. This CDR3 contains 13 residues. Germline V lookup: CDR1 SGHAT, CDR2 FQNNGV. In nucleotides, the CDR3 is TGTGCCAGCAGCTTTGGCGGGGGAAACACCATATATTTT. It encodes CASSFGGGNTIYF.

As for this clone: At one boundary the junction diverges from the germline segment, which might be a read error. The V and J genes are TRBV15 and TRBJ2-2; no definite D call. The CDR3 has 12 amino acids. CDR1 and CDR2 (germline): LNHNV, YYDKDF (reference sequence). The CDR3 sequence is CATSKGPGELFF. CDR3 coding DNA: TGTGCCACTAGCAAAGGACCTGGGGAGCTGTTTTTT.

This clone was seen more than once but under ten times. At the DNA level, this CDR3 is encoded by other sequences in the same sample as well. The V and J genes are TRBV5-1 and TRBJ2-7; 8 bases line up with TRBD2. Germline V gives CDR1 SGHRS, CDR2 YFSETQ. J was trimmed by 4 bases and V by 4 bases; bases with no gene match: 4. This CDR3 region has 13 residues. The CDR3 reads CASSPGGGYEQYF. In nucleotides, the CDR3 is TGCGCCAGCAGCCCGGGAGGGGGGTACGAGCAGTACTTC.